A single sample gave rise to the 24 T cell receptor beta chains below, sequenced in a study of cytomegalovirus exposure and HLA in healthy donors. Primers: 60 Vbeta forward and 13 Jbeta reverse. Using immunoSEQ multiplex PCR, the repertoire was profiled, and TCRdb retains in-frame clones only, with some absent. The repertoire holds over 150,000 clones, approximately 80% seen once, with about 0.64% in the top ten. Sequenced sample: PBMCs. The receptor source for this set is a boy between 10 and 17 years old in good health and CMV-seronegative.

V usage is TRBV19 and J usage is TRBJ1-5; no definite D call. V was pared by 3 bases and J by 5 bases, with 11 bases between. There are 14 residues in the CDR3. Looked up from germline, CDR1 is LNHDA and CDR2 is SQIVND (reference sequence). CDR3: CASSIPSLHQPQHF. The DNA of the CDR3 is TGTGCCAGTAGTATCCCAAGTCTACATCAGCCCCAGCATTTT.

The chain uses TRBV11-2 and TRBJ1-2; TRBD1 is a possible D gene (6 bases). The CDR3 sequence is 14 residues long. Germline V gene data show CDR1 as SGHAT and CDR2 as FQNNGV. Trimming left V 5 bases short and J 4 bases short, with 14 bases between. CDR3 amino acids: CASSAGQNPYGYTF. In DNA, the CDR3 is TGTGCCAGCAGCGCAGGACAGAACCCCTATGGCTACACCTTC. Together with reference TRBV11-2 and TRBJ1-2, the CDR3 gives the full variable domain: EAGVAQSPRYKIIEKRQSVAFWCNPISGHATLYWYQQILGQGPKLLIQFQNNGVVDDSQLPKDRFSAERLKGVDSTLKIQPAKLEDSAVYLCASSAGQNPYGYTFGSGTRLTVV.

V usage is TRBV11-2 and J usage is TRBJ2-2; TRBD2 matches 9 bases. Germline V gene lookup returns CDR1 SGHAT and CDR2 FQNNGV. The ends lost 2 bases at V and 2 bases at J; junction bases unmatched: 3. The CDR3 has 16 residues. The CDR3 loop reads CASSLRGGANTGELFF. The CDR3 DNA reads TGTGCCAGCAGCTTACGCGGGGGGGCCAACACCGGGGAGCTGTTTTTT.

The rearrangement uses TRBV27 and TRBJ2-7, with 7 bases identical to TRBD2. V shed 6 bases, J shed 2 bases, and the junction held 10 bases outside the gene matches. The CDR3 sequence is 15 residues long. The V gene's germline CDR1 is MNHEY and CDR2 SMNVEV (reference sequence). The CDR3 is CASRLRLAETYEQYF. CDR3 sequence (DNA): TGTGCCAGCAGGCTTCGCCTAGCGGAAACCTACGAGCAGTACTTC.

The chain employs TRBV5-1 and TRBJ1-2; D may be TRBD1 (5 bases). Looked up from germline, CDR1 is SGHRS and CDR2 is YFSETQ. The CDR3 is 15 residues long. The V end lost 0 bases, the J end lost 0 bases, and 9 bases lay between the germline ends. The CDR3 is CASSLGQLANYGYTF. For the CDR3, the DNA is TGCGCCAGCAGCTTGGGACAGCTAGCTAACTATGGCTACACCTTC.

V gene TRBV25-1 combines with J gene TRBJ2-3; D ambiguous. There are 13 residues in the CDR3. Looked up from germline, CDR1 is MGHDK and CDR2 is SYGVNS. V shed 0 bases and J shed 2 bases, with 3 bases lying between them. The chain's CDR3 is CASSEYYTDTQYF. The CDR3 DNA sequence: TGTGCCAGCAGTGAATACTACACAGATACGCAGTATTTT.

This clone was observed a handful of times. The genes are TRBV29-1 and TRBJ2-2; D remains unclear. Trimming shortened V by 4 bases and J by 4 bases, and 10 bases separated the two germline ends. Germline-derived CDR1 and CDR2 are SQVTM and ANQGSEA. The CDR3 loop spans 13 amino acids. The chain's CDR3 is CSVVTASTGELFF. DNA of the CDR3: TGCAGCGTTGTCACCGCGAGCACCGGGGAGCTGTTTTTT.

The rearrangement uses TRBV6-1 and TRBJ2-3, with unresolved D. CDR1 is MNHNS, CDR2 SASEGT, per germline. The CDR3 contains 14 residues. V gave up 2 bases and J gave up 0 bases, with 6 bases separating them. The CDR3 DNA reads TGTGCCAGCAGTGAACGCGGAAGCACAGATACGCAGTATTTT. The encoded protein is CASSERGSTDTQYF.

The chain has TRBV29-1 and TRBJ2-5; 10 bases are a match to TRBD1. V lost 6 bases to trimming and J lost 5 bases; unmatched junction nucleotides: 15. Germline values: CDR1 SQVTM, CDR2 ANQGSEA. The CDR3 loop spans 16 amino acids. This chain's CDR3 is CSVEITGTGAGETQYF. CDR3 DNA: TGCAGCGTCGAAATTACCGGGACAGGGGCAGGGGAGACCCAGTACTTC.

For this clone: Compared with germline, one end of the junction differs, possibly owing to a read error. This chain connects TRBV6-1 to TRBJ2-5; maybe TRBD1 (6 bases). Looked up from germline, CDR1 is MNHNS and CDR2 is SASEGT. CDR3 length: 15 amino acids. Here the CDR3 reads CASSEGAGVQETRYF. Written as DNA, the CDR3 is TGTGCCAGCAGTGAAGGGGCAGGGGTCCAAGAGACCCGGTACTTC.

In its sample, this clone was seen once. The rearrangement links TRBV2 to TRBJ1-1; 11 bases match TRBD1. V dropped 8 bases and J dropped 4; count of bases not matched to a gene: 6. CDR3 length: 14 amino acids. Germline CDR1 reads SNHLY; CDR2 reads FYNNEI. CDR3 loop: CASFGQGATTEAFF. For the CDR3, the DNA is TGTGCCAGCTTCGGACAGGGGGCTACCACTGAAGCTTTCTTT.

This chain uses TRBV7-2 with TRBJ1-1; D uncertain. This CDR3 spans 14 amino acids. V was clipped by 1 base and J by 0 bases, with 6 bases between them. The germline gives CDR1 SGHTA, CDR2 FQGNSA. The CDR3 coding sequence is TGTGCCAGCAGCTTAGTCGGTTTGAACACTGAAGCTTTCTTT. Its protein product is CASSLVGLNTEAFF.

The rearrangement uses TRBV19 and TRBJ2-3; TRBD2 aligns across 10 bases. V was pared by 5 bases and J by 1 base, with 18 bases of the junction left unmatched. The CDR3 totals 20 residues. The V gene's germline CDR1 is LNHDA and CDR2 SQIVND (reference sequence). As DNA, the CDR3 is TGTGCCAGTAGTTCTAGGACAGGGACTTGGAGCGGGAGGGGCACAGATACGCAGTATTTT. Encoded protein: CASSSRTGTWSGRGTDTQYF. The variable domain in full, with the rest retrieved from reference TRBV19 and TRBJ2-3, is DGGITQSPKYLFRKEGQNVTLSCEQNLNHDAMYWYRQDPGQGLRLIYYSQIVNDFQKGDIAEGYSVSREKKESFPLTVTSAQKNPTAFYLCASSSRTGTWSGRGTDTQYFGPGTRLTVL.

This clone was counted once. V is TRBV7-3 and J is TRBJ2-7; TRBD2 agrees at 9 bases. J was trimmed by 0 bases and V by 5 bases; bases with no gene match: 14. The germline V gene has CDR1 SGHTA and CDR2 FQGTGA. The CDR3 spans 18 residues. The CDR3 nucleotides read TGTGCCAGCAGCGTAGGAATCCTCCTAGCGGGAAACTCCTACGAGCAGTACTTC. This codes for CASSVGILLAGNSYEQYF.

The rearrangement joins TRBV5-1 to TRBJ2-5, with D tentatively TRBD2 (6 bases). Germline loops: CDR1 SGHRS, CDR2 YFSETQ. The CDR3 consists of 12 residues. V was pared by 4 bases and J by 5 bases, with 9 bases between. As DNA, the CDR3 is TGCGCCAGCAGCATGGAGGGGGAGACCCAGTACTTC. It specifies CASSMEGETQYF.

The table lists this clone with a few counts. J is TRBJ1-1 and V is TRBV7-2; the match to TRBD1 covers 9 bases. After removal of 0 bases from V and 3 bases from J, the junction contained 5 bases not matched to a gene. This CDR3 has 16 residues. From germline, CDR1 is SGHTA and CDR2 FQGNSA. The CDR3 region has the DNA TGTGCCAGCAGCTTAGCCCCACGGACAGGGGACACTGAAGCTTTCTTT. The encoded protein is CASSLAPRTGDTEAFF.

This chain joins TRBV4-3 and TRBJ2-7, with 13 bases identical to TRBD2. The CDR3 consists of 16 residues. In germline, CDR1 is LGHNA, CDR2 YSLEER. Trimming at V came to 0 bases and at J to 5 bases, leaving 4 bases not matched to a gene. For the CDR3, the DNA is TGCGCCAGCAGCCAAGATGGACTAGCGGGAGCTGACGAGCAGTACTTC. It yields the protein CASSQDGLAGADEQYF.

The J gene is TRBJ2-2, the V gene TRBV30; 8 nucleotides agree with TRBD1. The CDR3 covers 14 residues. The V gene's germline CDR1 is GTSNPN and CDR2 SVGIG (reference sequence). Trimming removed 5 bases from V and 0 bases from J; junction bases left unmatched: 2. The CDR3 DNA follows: TGTGCCTGGGACAGGGGCCCGAACACCGGGGAGCTGTTTTTT. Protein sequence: CAWDRGPNTGELFF.

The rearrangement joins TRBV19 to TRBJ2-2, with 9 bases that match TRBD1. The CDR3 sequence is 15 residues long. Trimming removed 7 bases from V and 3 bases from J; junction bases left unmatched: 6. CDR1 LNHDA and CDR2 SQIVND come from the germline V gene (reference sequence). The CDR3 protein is CASIHRDRDTGELFF. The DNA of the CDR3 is TGTGCCAGTATCCACCGGGACAGGGACACCGGGGAGCTGTTTTTT.

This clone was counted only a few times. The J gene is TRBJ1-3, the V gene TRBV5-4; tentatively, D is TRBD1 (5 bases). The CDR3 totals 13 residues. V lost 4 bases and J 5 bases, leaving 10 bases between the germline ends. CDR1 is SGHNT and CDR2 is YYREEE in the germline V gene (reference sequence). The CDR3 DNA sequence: TGTGCCAGCAGCACTGACAGCAGAAACACCATATATTTT. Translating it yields CASSTDSRNTIYF.

DNA of the CDR3: TGTGCCAGTAAGAGGACAGGGTCTTACAATGAGCAGTTCTTC. Translated: CASKRTGSYNEQFF. The J gene is TRBJ2-1, the V gene TRBV19; 8 bases map to TRBD1. CDR1 is LNHDA and CDR2 is SQIVND in the germline V gene (reference sequence). The CDR3 is made up of 14 amino acids. Trimming cost V 7 bases and J 4 bases; bases outside gene matches: 6.

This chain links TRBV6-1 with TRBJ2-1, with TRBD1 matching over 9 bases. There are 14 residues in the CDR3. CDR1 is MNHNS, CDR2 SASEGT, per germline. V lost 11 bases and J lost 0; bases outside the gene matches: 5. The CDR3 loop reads CALTGQGSYNEQFF. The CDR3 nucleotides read TGTGCCCTAACGGGACAGGGCTCCTACAATGAGCAGTTCTTC.

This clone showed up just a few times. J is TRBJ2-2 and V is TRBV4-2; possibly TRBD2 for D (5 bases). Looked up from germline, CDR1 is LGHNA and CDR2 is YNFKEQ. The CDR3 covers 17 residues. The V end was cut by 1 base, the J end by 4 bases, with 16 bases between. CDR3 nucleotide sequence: TGTGCCAGCAGCCAAGCGATTTCTCCAGGAGGCACCGGGGAGCTGTTTTTT. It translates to CASSQAISPGGTGELFF.

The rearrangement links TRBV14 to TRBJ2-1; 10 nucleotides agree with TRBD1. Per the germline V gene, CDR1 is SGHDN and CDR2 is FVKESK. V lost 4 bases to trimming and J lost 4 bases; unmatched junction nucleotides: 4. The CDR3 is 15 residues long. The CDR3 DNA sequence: TGTGCCAGCAGCCTAGGGACAGGGGCGTACAATGAGCAGTTCTTC. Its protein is CASSLGTGAYNEQFF.